Shown below are 24 T cell receptor beta chains from a single sample sequenced in a study of cytomegalovirus exposure and HLA in healthy donors. A multiplex PCR was run with 60 Vbeta primers and 13 Jbeta primers. TCRdb keeps only in-frame clones here, not all; method: immunoSEQ multiplex PCR. The data show 150,000 to 200,000 clones, around 83% seen once. The specimen was PBMCs. Receptors originate from a man over 45 in good health and CMV-seropositive.

The chain carries TRBV6-5 and TRBJ2-7, with TRBD1 identical over 10 bases. CDR1 MNHEY and CDR2 SVGAGI come from the germline V gene. J gave up 2 bases and V 5 bases, and 6 bases lay outside the gene matches. The CDR3 is 15 residues long. The CDR3 sequence is CASSNPGQGTYEQYF. The DNA of the CDR3 is TGTGCCAGCAGTAACCCGGGACAGGGGACCTACGAGCAGTACTTC.

This chain uses TRBV7-2 with TRBJ2-5; possible D gene TRBD1, 5 bases. The V and J ends lost 2 bases and 5 bases respectively, with 12 bases between them. The CDR3 loop spans 14 amino acids. Germline V gene data show CDR1 as SGHTA and CDR2 as FQGNSA. The CDR3 nucleotides read TGTGCCAGCAGCTTATCTCTGGGGCTGGAGACCCAGTACTTC. The encoded protein is CASSLSLGLETQYF. The whole variable domain, remainder taken from reference TRBV7-2 and TRBJ2-5, is GAGVSQSPSNKVTEKGKDVELRCDPISGHTALYWYRQSLGQGLEFLIYFQGNSAPDKSGLPSDRFSAERTGGSVSTLTIQRTQQEDSAVYLCASSLSLGLETQYFGPGTRLLVL.

The chain joins TRBV7-3 to TRBJ2-5; D perhaps matches TRBD1 (5 bases). Between the trimmed V and J ends, which lost 6 bases and 5 bases, there was a span of 16 bases. The CDR3 runs 14 residues. Germline lookup yields CDR1 SGHTA and CDR2 FQGTGA. Here the CDR3 DNA reads TGTGCCAGCAGGGATCCAGGGAACCGGGAGACCCAGTACTTC. As protein: CASRDPGNRETQYF.

V is TRBV20-1 and J is TRBJ2-5; D is unresolved. V lost 6 bases to trimming and J lost 1 base, with 3 bases between them. CDR1 and CDR2 from the germline V gene are DFQATT and SNEGSKA (reference sequence). The CDR3 totals 10 residues. CDR3 region: CSASQETQYF. The CDR3 DNA is TGCAGTGCCAGCCAAGAGACCCAGTACTTC.

This clone occurred once. The chain has TRBV4-2 and TRBJ2-5, with 11 bases matching TRBD1. V lost 1 base, J lost 5 bases, and 9 bases stayed unmatched. CDR3 length: 17 residues. From germline, CDR1 is LGHNA and CDR2 YNFKEQ. CDR3 amino acids: CASSQVGGQGVLETQYF. CDR3 DNA: TGTGCCAGCAGCCAAGTGGGGGGACAGGGGGTTTTGGAGACCCAGTACTTC.

The V and J genes are TRBV7-9 and TRBJ2-6; weak D call: TRBD2 (5 bases). Deletions cut 5 bases from V and 0 bases from J, with 11 bases between. The CDR3 is made up of 16 amino acids. Germline values: CDR1 SEHNR, CDR2 FQNEAQ (reference sequence). The CDR3 region is CASSPEGSSGANVLTF. CDR3 in DNA: TGTGCCAGCAGCCCCGAGGGATCCTCTGGGGCCAACGTCCTGACTTTC.

This clone turned up a few times. This chain uses TRBV11-2 with TRBJ2-1; TRBD2 is a possible D gene (5 bases). V lost 4 bases and J 4 bases, leaving 14 bases between the germline ends. The CDR3 totals 15 residues. Germline CDR1 is SGHAT and CDR2 is FQNNGV. This CDR3 reads CASSYPAEGYNEQFF. For the CDR3, the DNA is TGTGCCAGCAGCTATCCGGCAGAGGGATACAATGAGCAGTTCTTC.

CDR3 coding DNA: TGTGCCAGCAGCTTAAGTATGAGTCTCGCAGATACGCAGTATTTT. Protein product: CASSLSMSLADTQYF. This chain joins TRBV7-8 and TRBJ2-3; D is unresolved. This CDR3 region has 15 residues. The ends were cut back, 2 bases at V and 4 bases at J, with 13 bases in the middle. Germline assignment: CDR1 SGHVS and CDR2 FQNEAQ.

This chain joins TRBV5-4 and TRBJ2-5, with 8 bases lining up with TRBD2. The DNA end favors TRBJ2-7, so the J call may be wrong. The CDR3 has 14 residues. Germline V gives CDR1 SGHNT, CDR2 YYREEE (reference sequence). The CDR3 bases are TGTGCCAGCAGCTTCGGGAGGGGTAGTTACGAGCAGTACTTC. Its translation is CASSFGRGSYEQYF.

The V call is TRBV7-8, the J call TRBJ2-7; 7 bases agree with TRBD2. V shed 1 base and J 3 bases; nucleotides not matched to a gene: 9. From germline, CDR1 is SGHVS and CDR2 FQNEAQ. The CDR3 covers 16 residues. The DNA of the CDR3 is TGTGCCAGCAGCTTAGACCTAGCGGAGGGCCACTACGAGCAGTACTTC. It encodes CASSLDLAEGHYEQYF. The full variable domain, in which reference TRBV7-8 and TRBJ2-7 provide the parts outside the CDR3, is GAGVSQSPRYKVAKRGQDVALRCDPISGHVSLFWYQQALGQGPEFLTYFQNEAQLDKSGLPSDRFFAERPEGSVSTLKIQRTQQEDSAVYLCASSLDLAEGHYEQYFGPGTRLTVT.

The genes are TRBV7-9 and TRBJ2-1; 12 bases are a match to TRBD2. The CDR3 sequence is 16 residues long. The germline V gene encodes CDR1 SEHNR and CDR2 FQNEAQ (reference sequence). V was pared by 5 bases and J by 5 bases, with 7 bases of the junction left unmatched. The CDR3 sequence: CASSLPSGRVDNEQFF. The CDR3 DNA sequence: TGTGCCAGCAGCCTCCCTAGCGGGAGGGTAGACAATGAGCAGTTCTTC. Combining the CDR3 with reference TRBV7-9 and TRBJ2-1 gives the whole variable domain DTGVSQNPRHKITKRGQNVTFRCDPISEHNRLYWYRQTLGQGPEFLTYFQNEAQLEKSRLLSDRFSAERPKGSFSTLEIQRTEQGDSAMYLCASSLPSGRVDNEQFFGPGTRLTVL.

This sequence joins TRBV7-2 and TRBJ2-5, with 16 bases lining up with TRBD2. Per germline, CDR1 SGHTA and CDR2 FQGNSA. Losses at the gene ends were 0 bases for V and 5 bases for J; bases not matched to a gene: 9. This CDR3 region has 19 residues. The CDR3 DNA reads as TGTGCCAGCAGCTTAGCCGGGACTAGCGGGGGGGCGACTTGGGAGACCCAGTACTTC. This sequence encodes CASSLAGTSGGATWETQYF.

This clone has just a few counts. The rearrangement links TRBV7-3 to TRBJ1-6; 7 positions agree with TRBD1. The junction had 4 bases not matched to a gene; V was cut back by 4 bases and J by 10 bases. The CDR3 is 13 amino acids. CDR1 and CDR2 from the germline V gene are SGHTA and FQGTGA. CDR3 DNA: TGTGCCAGCAGCTGGACAGGAGGCTCACCCCTCCACTTT. Its protein product is CASSWTGGSPLHF.

DNA of the CDR3: TGTGCCATCAGTGAGTCGGGGGAGGGGAGATATGGCTACACCTTC. Amino acids: CAISESGEGRYGYTF. This rearrangement joins TRBV10-3 to TRBJ1-2, with a tentative D call TRBD1 (5 bases). Trimming pared 0 bases from V and 5 bases from J, leaving 13 bases between. From germline, CDR1 is ENHRY and CDR2 SYGVKD. The CDR3 consists of 15 residues.

The genes are TRBV30 and TRBJ2-5; no firm D call. V shed 5 bases and J shed 1 base, with 14 bases lying between them. The CDR3 has 14 amino acids. Germline values: CDR1 GTSNPN, CDR2 SVGIG (reference sequence). CDR3 loop: CAWGLFGGQETQYF. CDR3 bases: TGTGCCTGGGGTCTCTTCGGCGGCCAAGAGACCCAGTACTTC. The entire variable domain, with the rest obtained from reference TRBV30 and TRBJ2-5, is as follows: SQTIHQWPATLVQPVGSPLSLECTVEGTSNPNLYWYRQAAGRGLQLLFYSVGIGQISSEVPQNLSASRPQDRQFILSSKKLLLSDSGFYLCAWGLFGGQETQYFGPGTRLLVL.

About this clone: The same CDR3 can be traced to other DNA sequences in this sample. V gene TRBV15 combines with J gene TRBJ1-6; 9 bases line up with TRBD1. The CDR3 is made up of 18 amino acids. V shed 0 bases and J 4 bases; nucleotides not matched to a gene: 7. Per germline, CDR1 LNHNV and CDR2 YYDKDF (reference sequence). In DNA, the CDR3 is TGTGCCACCAGCAGAGACCTAGGCGGACAGGGGTATAATTCACCCCTCCACTTT. This translates into CATSRDLGGQGYNSPLHF.

This clone came up a few times. The chain has TRBV30 and TRBJ1-1; no definite D call. Germline V gives CDR1 GTSNPN, CDR2 SVGIG (reference sequence). V was cut by 0 bases and J by 1 base, with 6 bases left in between. CDR3 length equals 13 residues. Written as DNA, the CDR3 is TGTGCCTGGAGTGTAATCGGGAACACTGAAGCTTTCTTT. Translating it yields CAWSVIGNTEAFF.

The V and J genes are TRBV28 and TRBJ1-5; tentatively, D is TRBD1 (5 bases). Per germline, CDR1 MDHEN and CDR2 SYDVKM. V lost 2 bases and J 4 bases, leaving 12 bases between the germline ends. The CDR3 covers 15 residues. The CDR3: CASSLMGGGNQPQHF. The DNA for the CDR3 is TGTGCCAGCAGTTTAATGGGGGGAGGGAATCAGCCCCAGCATTTT.

Here the CDR3 DNA reads TGTGCCAGCAGTGGTGGTTATGCGGGGGGGCCAGGGGCCAACGTCCTGACTTTC. It yields the protein CASSGGYAGGPGANVLTF. This sequence joins TRBV2 and TRBJ2-6, with 9 bases fitting TRBD2. After removal of 4 bases from V and 4 bases from J, the junction contained 11 bases not matched to a gene. This CDR3 is 18 amino acids long. The V gene's germline CDR1 is SNHLY and CDR2 FYNNEI.

The chain links TRBV30 to TRBJ1-3; 9 bases align to TRBD1. CDR1 and CDR2 (germline): GTSNPN, SVGIG (reference sequence). Trimming took 0 bases from V and 4 from J; bases not matched to a gene: 4. The CDR3 covers 15 residues. CDR3 sequence (DNA): TGTGCCTGGAGTGTTACAGGGGGCATAGGAAACACCATATATTTT. Translation: CAWSVTGGIGNTIYF.

The rearrangement uses TRBV15 and TRBJ2-7; possible D gene TRBD1, 5 bases. Trimming took off 6 bases at V and 0 bases at J, with 9 bases between the two ends. The CDR3 sequence is 13 residues long. Per the germline V gene, CDR1 is LNHNV and CDR2 is YYDKDF (reference sequence). The CDR3 spells CATSNRNSYEQYF. DNA of the CDR3: TGTGCCACCAGTAACAGGAACTCCTACGAGCAGTACTTC.

The gene calls are TRBV28 and TRBJ2-2; 10 nucleotides agree with TRBD2. Trimming cost V 6 bases and J 3 bases; bases outside gene matches: 4. This CDR3 spans 15 amino acids. The V gene's germline CDR1 is MDHEN and CDR2 SYDVKM. The CDR3 here is CASSSLAGDTGELFF. CDR3 DNA sequence: TGTGCCAGCAGCTCCCTAGCGGGAGACACCGGGGAGCTGTTTTTT.

The chain uses TRBV5-4 and TRBJ2-1; 7 bases are a match to TRBD1. CDR3 size: 13 residues. After removal of 5 bases from V and 6 bases from J, the junction contained 5 bases not matched to a gene. The germline gives CDR1 SGHNT, CDR2 YYREEE (reference sequence). The CDR3 DNA is TGTGCCAGCAGAGGGGGCGGTTCCAATGAGCAGTTCTTC. It codes for CASRGGGSNEQFF.

The count of this clone is one. This chain joins TRBV28 and TRBJ2-7; 7 bases agree with TRBD2. Per the germline V gene, CDR1 is MDHEN and CDR2 is SYDVKM. The V segment lost 3 bases and the J segment 1 base; nucleotides outside the gene matches: 6. CDR3 length equals 15 residues. CDR3 region: CASSFHGGGSYEQYF. The DNA of the CDR3 is TGTGCCAGCAGTTTCCATGGGGGGGGTTCCTACGAGCAGTACTTC.